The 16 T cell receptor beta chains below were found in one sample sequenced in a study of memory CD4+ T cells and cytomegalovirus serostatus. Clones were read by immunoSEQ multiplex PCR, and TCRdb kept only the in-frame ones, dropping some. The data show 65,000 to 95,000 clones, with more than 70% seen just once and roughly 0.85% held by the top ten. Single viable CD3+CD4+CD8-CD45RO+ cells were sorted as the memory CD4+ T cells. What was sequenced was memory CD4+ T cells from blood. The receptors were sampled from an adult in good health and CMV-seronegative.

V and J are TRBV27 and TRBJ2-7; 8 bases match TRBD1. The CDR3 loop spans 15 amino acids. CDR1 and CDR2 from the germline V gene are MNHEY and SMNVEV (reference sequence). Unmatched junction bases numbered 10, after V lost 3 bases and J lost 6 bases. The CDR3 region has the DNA TGTGCCAGCAGTTTCGGGTCGGGACAGGCCTCCGAGCAGTACTTC. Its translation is CASSFGSGQASEQYF.

CDR3 DNA sequence: TGTGCCAGTAGTACCGACAACAGGGTTGGGGTAGTGCGCAATCAGCCCCAGCATTTT. Protein sequence: CASSTDNRVGVVRNQPQHF. The chain uses TRBV19 and TRBJ1-5, with D maybe TRBD1 (6 bases). Germline assignment: CDR1 LNHDA and CDR2 SQIVND (reference sequence). With 4 bases removed from V and 2 bases from J, the gap between germline ends came to 24 bases. The CDR3 extends over 19 amino acids.

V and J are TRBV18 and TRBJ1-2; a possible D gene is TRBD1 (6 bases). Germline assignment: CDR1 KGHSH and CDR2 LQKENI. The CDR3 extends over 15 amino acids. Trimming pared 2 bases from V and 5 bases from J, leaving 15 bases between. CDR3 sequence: CASSPGAGAGYGYTF. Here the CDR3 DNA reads TGTGCCAGCTCACCAGGAGCAGGGGCGGGTTATGGCTACACCTTC.

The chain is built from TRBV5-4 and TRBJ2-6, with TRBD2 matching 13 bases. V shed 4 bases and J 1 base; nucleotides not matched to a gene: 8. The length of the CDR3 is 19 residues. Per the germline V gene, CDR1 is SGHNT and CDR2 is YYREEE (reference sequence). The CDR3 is CASSPPGLAGLSGANVLTF. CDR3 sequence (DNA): TGTGCCAGCAGCCCTCCGGGACTAGCGGGGTTGTCTGGGGCCAACGTCCTGACTTTC.

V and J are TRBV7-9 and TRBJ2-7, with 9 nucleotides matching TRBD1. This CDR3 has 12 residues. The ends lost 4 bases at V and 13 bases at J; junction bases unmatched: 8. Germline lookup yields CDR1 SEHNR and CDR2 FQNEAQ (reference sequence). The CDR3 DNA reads TGTGCCAGCAGCTCCGGGACAGGGTGGGTCTACTTC. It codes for CASSSGTGWVYF.

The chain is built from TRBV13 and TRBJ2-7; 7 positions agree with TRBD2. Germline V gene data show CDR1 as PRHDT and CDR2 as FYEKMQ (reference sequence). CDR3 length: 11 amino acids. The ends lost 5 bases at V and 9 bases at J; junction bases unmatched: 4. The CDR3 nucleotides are TGTGCCAGCAGCATGACTAGCCCGCAGTACTTC. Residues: CASSMTSPQYF.

The CDR3 protein is CASSYFRGMNTGELFF. The CDR3 nucleotides are TGTGCCAGCAGTTACTTCAGGGGGATGAACACCGGGGAGCTGTTTTTT. The chain joins TRBV6-5 to TRBJ2-2, with TRBD1 matching over 7 bases. Germline V gene sequence: CDR1 MNHEY, CDR2 SVGAGI. This CDR3 contains 16 residues. The junction had 3 bases not matched to a gene; V was cut back by 1 base and J by 1 base.

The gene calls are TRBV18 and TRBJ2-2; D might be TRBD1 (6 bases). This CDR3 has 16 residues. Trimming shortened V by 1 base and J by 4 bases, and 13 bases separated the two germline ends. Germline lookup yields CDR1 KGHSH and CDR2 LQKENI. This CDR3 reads CASSPQSQGLTGELFF. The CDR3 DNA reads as TGTGCCAGCTCACCACAAAGCCAGGGGCTCACCGGGGAGCTGTTTTTT.

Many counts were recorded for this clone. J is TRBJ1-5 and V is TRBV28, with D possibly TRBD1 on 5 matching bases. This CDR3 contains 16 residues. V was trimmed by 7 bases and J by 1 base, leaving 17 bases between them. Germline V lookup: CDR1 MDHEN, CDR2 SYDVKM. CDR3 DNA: TGTGCCAGCACCATTGGGGCAGGAACCAGCAATCAGCCCCAGCATTTT. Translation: CASTIGAGTSNQPQHF.

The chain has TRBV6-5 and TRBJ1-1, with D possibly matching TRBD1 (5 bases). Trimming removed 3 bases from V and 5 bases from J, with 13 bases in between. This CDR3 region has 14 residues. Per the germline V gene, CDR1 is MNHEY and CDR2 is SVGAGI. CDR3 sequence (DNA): TGTGCCAGCAGTTATGGGGGGTCTGCGACTGAAGCTTTCTTT. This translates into CASSYGGSATEAFF.

Here the CDR3 reads CASSDRGTWSEAFF. The CDR3 bases are TGTGCCAGCAGTGACCGAGGGACCTGGAGTGAAGCTTTCTTT. The V call is TRBV2, the J call TRBJ1-1, with D possibly matching TRBD1 (5 bases). The germline V gene has CDR1 SNHLY and CDR2 FYNNEI. The germline V and J ends were trimmed by 3 bases and 7 bases, with 15 bases remaining between them. The CDR3 sequence is 14 residues long.

CDR3 loop: CASSKPLLASGELFF. In DNA, the CDR3 is TGTGCCAGCAGCAAGCCTTTACTAGCATCCGGGGAGCTGTTTTTT. The chain is built from TRBV7-9 and TRBJ2-2, with a possible D match to TRBD2 (6 bases). The CDR3 has 15 residues. V dropped 5 bases and J dropped 6 bases, with 16 bases sitting between them. Germline lookup yields CDR1 SEHNR and CDR2 FQNEAQ (reference sequence). The variable domain in full, completed from reference TRBV7-9 and TRBJ2-2, reads DTGVSQNPRHKITKRGQNVTFRCDPISEHNRLYWYRQTLGQGPEFLTYFQNEAQLEKSRLLSDRFSAERPKGSFSTLEIQRTEQGDSAMYLCASSKPLLASGELFFGEGSRLTVL.

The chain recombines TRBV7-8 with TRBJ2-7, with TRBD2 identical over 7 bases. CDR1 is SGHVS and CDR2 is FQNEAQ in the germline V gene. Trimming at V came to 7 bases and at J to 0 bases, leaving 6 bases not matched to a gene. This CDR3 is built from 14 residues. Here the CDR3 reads CASMAREDSYEQYF. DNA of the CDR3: TGTGCCAGCATGGCCCGGGAGGACTCCTACGAGCAGTACTTC.

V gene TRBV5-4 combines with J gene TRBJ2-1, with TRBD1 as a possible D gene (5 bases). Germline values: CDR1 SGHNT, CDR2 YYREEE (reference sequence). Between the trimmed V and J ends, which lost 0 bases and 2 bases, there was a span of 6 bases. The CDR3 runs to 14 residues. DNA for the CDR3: TGTGCCAGCAGCTTGGTGGGGCCCTACAATGAGCAGTTCTTC. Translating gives CASSLVGPYNEQFF.

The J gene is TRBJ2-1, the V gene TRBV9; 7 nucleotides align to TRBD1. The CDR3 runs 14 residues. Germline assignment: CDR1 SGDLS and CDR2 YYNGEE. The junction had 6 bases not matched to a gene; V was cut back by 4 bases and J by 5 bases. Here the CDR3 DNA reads TGTGCCAGCAGCTTATCGGGACAGCACAATGAGCAGTTCTTC. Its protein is CASSLSGQHNEQFF.

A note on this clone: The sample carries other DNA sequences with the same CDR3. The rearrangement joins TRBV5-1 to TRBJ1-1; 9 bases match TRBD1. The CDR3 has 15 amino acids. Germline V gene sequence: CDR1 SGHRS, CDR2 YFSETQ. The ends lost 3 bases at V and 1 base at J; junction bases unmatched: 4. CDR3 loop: CASSWGQGANTEAFF. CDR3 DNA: TGCGCCAGCAGCTGGGGACAGGGAGCGAACACTGAAGCTTTCTTT.